This section outlines one T cell receptor (beta chain) sequence together with its context. Its antigen remains unidentified. The data derive from a study of identical twins. Overall study results and limits: Beta out-of-frame twin sharing showed a weaker excess. Out-of-frame alpha sequences shared by twins showed excess low generation probability.

The germline CDR1 and CDR2 sequences are MNHNS and SASEGT. Between the trimmed V and J ends, which lost 5 bases and 0 bases, there was a span of 8 bases. The CDR3 is 14 residues long. TCRdb used MiXCR to reprocess the 5' RACE reads, holding one entry per CDR3 protein. Among under 300,000 distinct CDR3 sequences listed, about an eighth were seen once. The TCR was taken from a woman under 30 in good health. The rearrangement links TRBV6-1 to TRBJ1-3; D not certain. Sequenced material: memory (CD45RO+) T cells sorted from blood. CDR3: CASSPWDSGNTIYF. DNA of the CDR3: TGTGCCAGCAGTCCGTGGGACTCTGGAAACACCATATATTTT.